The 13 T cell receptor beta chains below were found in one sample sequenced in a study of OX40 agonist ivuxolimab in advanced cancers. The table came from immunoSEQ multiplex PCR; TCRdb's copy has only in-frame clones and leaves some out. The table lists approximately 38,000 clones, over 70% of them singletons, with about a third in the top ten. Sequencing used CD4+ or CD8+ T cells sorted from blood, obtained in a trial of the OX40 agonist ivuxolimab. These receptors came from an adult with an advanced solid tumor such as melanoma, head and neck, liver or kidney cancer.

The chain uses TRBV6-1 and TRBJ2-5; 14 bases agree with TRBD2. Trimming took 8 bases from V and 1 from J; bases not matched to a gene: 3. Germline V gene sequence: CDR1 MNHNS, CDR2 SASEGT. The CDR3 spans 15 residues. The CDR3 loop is CASRTSGGLQETQYF. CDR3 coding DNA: TGTGCCAGCCGGACTAGCGGGGGGCTCCAAGAGACCCAGTACTTC.

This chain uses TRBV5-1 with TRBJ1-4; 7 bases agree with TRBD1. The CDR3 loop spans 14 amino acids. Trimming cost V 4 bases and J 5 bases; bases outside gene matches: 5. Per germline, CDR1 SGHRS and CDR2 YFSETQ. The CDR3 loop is CASSPQGPNEKLFF. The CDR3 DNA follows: TGCGCCAGCAGCCCACAGGGGCCAAATGAAAAACTGTTTTTT.

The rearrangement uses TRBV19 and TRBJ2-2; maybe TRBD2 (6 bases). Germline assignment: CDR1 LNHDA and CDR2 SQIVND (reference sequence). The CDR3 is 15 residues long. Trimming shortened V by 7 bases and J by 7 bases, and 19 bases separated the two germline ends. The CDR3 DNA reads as TGTGCCAGTACCGACAGTTTCAAGGAGGGCGGGGAGCTGTTTTTT. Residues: CASTDSFKEGGELFF.

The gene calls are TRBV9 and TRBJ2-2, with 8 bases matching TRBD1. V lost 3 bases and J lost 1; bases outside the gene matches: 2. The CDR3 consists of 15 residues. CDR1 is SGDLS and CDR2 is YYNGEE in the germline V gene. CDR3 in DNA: TGTGCCAGCAGCGCCGGGACAGGGAACACCGGGGAGCTGTTTTTT. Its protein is CASSAGTGNTGELFF.

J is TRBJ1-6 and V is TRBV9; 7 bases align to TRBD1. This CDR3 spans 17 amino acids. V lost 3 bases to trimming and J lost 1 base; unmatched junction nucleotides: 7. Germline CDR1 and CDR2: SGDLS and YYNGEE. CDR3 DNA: TGTGCCAGCAGCGCCAAGGGCAGGGGGTCCTATAATTCACCCCTCCACTTT. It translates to CASSAKGRGSYNSPLHF.

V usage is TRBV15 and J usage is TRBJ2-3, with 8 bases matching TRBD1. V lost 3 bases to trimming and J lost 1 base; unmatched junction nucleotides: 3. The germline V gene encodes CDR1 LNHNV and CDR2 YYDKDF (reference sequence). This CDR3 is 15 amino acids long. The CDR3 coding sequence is TGTGCCACCAGCAGTGGGACAGGACGCACAGATACGCAGTATTTT. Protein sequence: CATSSGTGRTDTQYF.

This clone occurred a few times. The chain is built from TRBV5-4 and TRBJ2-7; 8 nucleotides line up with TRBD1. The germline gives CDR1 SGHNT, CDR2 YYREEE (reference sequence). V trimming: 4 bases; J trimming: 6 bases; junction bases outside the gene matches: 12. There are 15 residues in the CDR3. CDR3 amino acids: CASSLGVDRGGEQYF. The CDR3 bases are TGTGCCAGCAGCCTCGGGGTAGACAGGGGAGGCGAGCAGTACTTC.

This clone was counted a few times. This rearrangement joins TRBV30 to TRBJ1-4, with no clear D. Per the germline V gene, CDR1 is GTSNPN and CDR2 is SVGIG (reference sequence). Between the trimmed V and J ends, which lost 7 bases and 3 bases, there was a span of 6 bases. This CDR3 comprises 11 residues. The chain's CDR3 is CAFGSNEKLFF. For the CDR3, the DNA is TGTGCCTTTGGGTCTAATGAAAAACTGTTTTTT.

DNA for the CDR3: TGTGCCAGCCACGGGCGAGGTTGGGAGCTGTTTTTT. This encodes CASHGRGWELFF. V usage is TRBV18 and J usage is TRBJ2-2; D is unresolved. Germline V CDR1 and CDR2: KGHSH, LQKENI. The CDR3 contains 12 residues. Trimming shortened V by 8 bases and J by 9 bases, and 13 bases separated the two germline ends.

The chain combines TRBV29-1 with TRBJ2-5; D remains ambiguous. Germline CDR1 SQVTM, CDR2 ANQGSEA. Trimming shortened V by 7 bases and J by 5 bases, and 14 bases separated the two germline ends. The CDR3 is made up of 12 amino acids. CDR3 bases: TGCAGCGAACGAAAGAGTGGTGAGACCCAGTACTTC. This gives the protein CSERKSGETQYF.

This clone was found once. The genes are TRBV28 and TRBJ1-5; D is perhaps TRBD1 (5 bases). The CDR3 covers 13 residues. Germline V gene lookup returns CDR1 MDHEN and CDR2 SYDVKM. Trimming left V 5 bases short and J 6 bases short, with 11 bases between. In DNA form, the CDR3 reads TGTGCCAGCAGTGGGACTAGGGGTCAGCCCCAGCATTTT. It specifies CASSGTRGQPQHF.

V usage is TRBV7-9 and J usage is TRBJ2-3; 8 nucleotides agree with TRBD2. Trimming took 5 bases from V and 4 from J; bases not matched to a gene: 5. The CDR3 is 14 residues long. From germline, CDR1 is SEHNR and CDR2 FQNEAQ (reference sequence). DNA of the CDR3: TGTGCCAGCAGCCTCGGACTAGCAGCAGATACGCAGTATTTT. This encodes CASSLGLAADTQYF.

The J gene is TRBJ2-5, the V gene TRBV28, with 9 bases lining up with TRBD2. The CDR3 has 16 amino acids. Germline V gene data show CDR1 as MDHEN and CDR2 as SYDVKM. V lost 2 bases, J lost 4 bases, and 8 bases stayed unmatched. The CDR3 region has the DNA TGTGCCAGCAGTTTACGTGGCGGGGGGGCAGGAGAGACCCAGTACTTC. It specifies CASSLRGGGAGETQYF.